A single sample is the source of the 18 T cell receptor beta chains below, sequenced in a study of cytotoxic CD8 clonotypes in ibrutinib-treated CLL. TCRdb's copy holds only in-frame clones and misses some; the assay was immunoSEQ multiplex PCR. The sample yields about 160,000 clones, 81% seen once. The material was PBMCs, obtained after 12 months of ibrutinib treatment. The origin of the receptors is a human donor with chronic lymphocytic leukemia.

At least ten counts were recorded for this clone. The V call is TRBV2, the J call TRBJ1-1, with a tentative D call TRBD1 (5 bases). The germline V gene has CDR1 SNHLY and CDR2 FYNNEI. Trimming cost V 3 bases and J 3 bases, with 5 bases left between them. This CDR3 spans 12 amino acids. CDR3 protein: CASSEGDTEAFF. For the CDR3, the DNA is TGTGCCAGCAGTGAGGGGGACACTGAAGCTTTCTTT. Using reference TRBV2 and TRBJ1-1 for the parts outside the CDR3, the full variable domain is EPEVTQTPSHQVTQMGQEVILRCVPISNHLYFYWYRQILGQKVEFLVSFYNNEISEKSEIFDDQFSVERPDGSNFTLKIRSTKLEDSAMYFCASSEGDTEAFFGQGTRLTVV.

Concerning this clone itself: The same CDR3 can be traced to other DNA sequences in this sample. CDR3 DNA sequence: TGTGCCAGCAGGGGGGACAGGGGCTACGAGCAGTACTTC. Residues: CASRGDRGYEQYF. V and J are TRBV2 and TRBJ2-7; 10 nucleotides align to TRBD1. The CDR3 is 13 residues long. The junction had 2 bases not matched to a gene; V was cut back by 6 bases and J by 3 bases. Germline lookup yields CDR1 SNHLY and CDR2 FYNNEI.

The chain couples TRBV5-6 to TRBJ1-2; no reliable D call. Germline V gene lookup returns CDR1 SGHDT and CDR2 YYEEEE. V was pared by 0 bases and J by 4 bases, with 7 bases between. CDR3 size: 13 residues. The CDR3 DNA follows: TGTGCCAGCAGCTTGGGGCAGTTCTATGGCTACACCTTC. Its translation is CASSLGQFYGYTF.

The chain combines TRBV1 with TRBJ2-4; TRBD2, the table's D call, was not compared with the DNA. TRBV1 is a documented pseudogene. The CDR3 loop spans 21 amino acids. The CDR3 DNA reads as TGCACCAGCAGCCAACGAACCCCGGGACTAGCGGGGACTCTAGCCAAAAACATTCAGTACTTC. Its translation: CTSSQRTPGLAGTLAKNIQYF.

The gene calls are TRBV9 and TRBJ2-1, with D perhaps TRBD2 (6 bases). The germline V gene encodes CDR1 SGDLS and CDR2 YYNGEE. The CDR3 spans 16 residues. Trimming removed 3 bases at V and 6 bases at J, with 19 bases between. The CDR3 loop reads CASSAGLTLGGNEQFF. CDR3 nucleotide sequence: TGTGCCAGCAGCGCTGGACTAACCCTCGGCGGCAATGAGCAGTTCTTC.

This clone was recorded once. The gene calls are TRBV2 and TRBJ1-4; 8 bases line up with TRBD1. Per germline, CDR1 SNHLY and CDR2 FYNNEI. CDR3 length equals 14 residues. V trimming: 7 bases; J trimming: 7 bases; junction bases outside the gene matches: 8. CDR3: CASNKDRVGEKLFF. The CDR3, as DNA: TGTGCCAGCAACAAGGACAGGGTGGGTGAAAAACTGTTTTTT.

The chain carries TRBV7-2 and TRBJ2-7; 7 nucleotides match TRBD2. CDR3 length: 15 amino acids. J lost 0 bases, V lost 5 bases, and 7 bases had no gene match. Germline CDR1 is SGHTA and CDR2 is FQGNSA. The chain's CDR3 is CASSPSASGSYEQYF. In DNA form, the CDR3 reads TGTGCCAGCAGCCCCTCAGCTAGCGGCTCCTACGAGCAGTACTTC.

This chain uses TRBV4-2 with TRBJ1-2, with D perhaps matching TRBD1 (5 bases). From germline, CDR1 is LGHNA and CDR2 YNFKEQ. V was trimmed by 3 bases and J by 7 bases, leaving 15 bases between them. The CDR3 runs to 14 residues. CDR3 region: CASSQEKGNVGYTF. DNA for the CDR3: TGTGCCAGCAGCCAGGAGAAGGGGAACGTTGGCTACACCTTC.

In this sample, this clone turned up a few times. The CDR3 DNA follows: TGCGCCAGCAGCCTCGGGACAGGGGGCGAAGATACGCAGTATTTT. This translates into CASSLGTGGEDTQYF. This rearrangement joins TRBV4-1 to TRBJ2-3, with 12 bases matching TRBD1. Germline V gives CDR1 MGHRA, CDR2 YSYEKL. V lost 4 bases to trimming and J lost 5 bases; unmatched junction nucleotides: 4. The CDR3 is 15 residues long.

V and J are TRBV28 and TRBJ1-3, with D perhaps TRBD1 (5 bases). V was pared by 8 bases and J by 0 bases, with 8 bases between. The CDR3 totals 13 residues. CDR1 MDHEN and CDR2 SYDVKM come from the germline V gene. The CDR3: CASYRSSGNTIYF. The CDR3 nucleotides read TGTGCCAGCTACAGGTCCTCTGGAAACACCATATATTTT.

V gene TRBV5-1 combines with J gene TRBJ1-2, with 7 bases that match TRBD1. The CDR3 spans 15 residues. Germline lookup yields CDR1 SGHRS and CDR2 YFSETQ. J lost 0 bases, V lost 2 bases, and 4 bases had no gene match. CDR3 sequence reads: CASSLTRGTNYGYTF. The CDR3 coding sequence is TGCGCCAGCAGCTTAACCAGGGGGACTAACTATGGCTACACCTTC.

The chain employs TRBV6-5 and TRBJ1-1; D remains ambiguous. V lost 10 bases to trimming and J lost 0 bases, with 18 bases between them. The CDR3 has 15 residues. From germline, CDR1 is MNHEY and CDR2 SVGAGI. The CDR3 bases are TGTGCCACCCCCGCTGCGTTGACAATGAACACTGAAGCTTTCTTT. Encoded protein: CATPAALTMNTEAFF.

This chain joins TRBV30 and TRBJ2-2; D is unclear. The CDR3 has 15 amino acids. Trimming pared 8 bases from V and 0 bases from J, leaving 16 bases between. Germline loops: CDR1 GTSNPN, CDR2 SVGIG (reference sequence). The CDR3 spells CAATVRNANTGELFF. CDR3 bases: TGTGCCGCCACCGTGCGGAACGCGAACACCGGGGAGCTGTTTTTT.

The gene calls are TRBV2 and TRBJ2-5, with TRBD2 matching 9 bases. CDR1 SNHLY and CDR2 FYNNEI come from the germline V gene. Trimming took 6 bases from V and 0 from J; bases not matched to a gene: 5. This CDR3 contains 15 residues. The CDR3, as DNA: TGTGCCAGCAGAGCGCTAGCGGGGAACCAAGAGACCCAGTACTTC. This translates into CASRALAGNQETQYF.

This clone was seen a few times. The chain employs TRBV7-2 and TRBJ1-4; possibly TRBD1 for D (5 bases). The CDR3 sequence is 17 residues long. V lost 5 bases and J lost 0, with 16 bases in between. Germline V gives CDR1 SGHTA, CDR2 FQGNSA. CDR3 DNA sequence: TGTGCCAGCAGCCGGGATGAACAGGCTGCAACTAATGAAAAACTGTTTTTT. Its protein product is CASSRDEQAATNEKLFF. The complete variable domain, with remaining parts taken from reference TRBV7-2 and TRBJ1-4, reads GAGVSQSPSNKVTEKGKDVELRCDPISGHTALYWYRQSLGQGLEFLIYFQGNSAPDKSGLPSDRFSAERTGGSVSTLTIQRTQQEDSAVYLCASSRDEQAATNEKLFFGSGTQLSVL.

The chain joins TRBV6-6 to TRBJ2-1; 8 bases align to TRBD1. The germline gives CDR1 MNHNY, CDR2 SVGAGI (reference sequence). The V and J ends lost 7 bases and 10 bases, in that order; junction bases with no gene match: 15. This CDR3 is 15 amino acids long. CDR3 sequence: CASKDNRGAGREQFF. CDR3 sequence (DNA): TGTGCCAGCAAGGACAACAGGGGGGCAGGACGGGAGCAGTTCTTC.

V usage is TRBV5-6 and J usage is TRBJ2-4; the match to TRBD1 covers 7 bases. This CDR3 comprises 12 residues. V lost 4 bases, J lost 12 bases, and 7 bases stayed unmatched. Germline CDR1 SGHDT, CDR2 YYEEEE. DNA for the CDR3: TGTGCCAGCAGCCCCCGACAGGGAGATCAGTACTTC. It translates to CASSPRQGDQYF.

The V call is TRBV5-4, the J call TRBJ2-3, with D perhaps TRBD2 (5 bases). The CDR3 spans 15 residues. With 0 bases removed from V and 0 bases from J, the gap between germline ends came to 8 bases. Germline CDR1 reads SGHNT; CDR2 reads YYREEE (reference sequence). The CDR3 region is CASSLGVASTDTQYF. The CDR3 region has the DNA TGTGCCAGCAGCTTGGGTGTAGCGAGCACAGATACGCAGTATTTT. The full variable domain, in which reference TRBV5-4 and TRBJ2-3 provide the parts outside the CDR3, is ETGVTQSPTHLIKTRGQQVTLRCSSQSGHNTVSWYQQALGQGPQFIFQYYREEENGRGNFPPRFSGLQFPNYSSELNVNALELDDSALYLCASSLGVASTDTQYFGPGTRLTVL.